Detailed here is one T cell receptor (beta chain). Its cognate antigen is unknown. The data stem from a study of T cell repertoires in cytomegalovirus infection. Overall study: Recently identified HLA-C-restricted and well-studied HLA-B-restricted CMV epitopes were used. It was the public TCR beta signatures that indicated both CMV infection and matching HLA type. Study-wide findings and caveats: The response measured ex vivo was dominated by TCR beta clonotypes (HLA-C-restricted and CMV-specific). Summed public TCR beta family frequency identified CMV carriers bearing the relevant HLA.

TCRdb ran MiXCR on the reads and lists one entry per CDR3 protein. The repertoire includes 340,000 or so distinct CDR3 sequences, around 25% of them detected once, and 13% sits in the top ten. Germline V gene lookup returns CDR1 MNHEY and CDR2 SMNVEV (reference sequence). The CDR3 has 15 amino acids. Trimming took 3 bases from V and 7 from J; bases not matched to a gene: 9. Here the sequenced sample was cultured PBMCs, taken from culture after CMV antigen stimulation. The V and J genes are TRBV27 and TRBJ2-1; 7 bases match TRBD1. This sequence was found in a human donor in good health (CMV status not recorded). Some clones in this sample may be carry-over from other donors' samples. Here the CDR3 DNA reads TGTGCCAGCAGTTTTTCGTCATCAGGGGGTAATGAGCAGTTCTTC. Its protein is CASSFSSSGGNEQFF.